The next 14 T cell receptor beta chains were all read from a single sample in a study of blood T cell repertoires in COVID-19. Assay: immunoSEQ multiplex PCR; the TCRdb copy retains only in-frame clones and omits some. The sample lists 150,000 to 170,000 clones, roughly 80% occurring once. The sequenced material came from peripheral blood. The source is a woman aged 80 or over with acute or convalescent COVID-19.

V gene TRBV24-1 combines with J gene TRBJ2-3; TRBD1 aligns across 9 bases. The CDR3 is 15 amino acids. Trimming cost V 4 bases and J 5 bases; bases outside gene matches: 6. The germline V gene encodes CDR1 KGHDR and CDR2 SFDVKD. The CDR3 bases are TGTGCCACCAGTGACCCCCGACAGGGGGGAGATACGCAGTATTTT. Translation gives CATSDPRQGGDTQYF.

V is TRBV12-3 or TRBV12-4 and J is TRBJ1-4; no clear D. Trimming left V 5 bases short and J 11 bases short, with 15 bases between. The CDR3 spans 13 residues. The CDR3 DNA is TGTGCCAGCAGTCAGGCGGGCTTGAATAAACTGTTTTTT. It encodes CASSQAGLNKLFF.

This rearrangement joins TRBV5-1 to TRBJ2-1, with 7 bases lining up with TRBD1. The CDR3 has 13 amino acids. Germline values: CDR1 SGHRS, CDR2 YFSETQ. Losses at the gene ends were 5 bases for V and 8 bases for J; bases not matched to a gene: 7. The CDR3 sequence: CASSYRGVDEQFF. The CDR3 bases are TGCGCCAGCAGTTACAGGGGCGTTGATGAGCAGTTCTTC.

V is TRBV6-1 and J is TRBJ1-1; D gene ambiguous. The V end was cut by 3 bases, the J end by 0 bases, with 11 bases between. This CDR3 is 15 amino acids long. Germline-derived CDR1 and CDR2 are MNHNS and SASEGT. CDR3 protein: CASSESYSLNTEAFF. The DNA of the CDR3 is TGTGCCAGCAGTGAGTCTTACAGTTTGAACACTGAAGCTTTCTTT.

The genes are TRBV5-1 and TRBJ1-6; possible D gene TRBD1, 5 bases. Germline V gene lookup returns CDR1 SGHRS and CDR2 YFSETQ. The V gene lost 2 bases and the J gene lost 14 bases, with 17 bases spanning the gap. The CDR3 is 14 amino acids. The CDR3 is CASSLAGYNSALHF. The DNA of the CDR3 is TGCGCCAGCAGCTTAGCAGGGTATAATTCGGCCCTCCACTTT.

The chain recombines TRBV7-2 with TRBJ1-1, with D uncertain. Germline CDR1 reads SGHTA; CDR2 reads FQGNSA. CDR3 length equals 13 residues. Trimming pared 6 bases from V and 1 base from J, leaving 9 bases between. CDR3 in amino acids: CASSFQENTEAFF. The CDR3, as DNA: TGTGCCAGCAGTTTTCAGGAGAACACTGAAGCTTTCTTT.

V and J are TRBV15 and TRBJ2-1; 11 bases agree with TRBD1. CDR1 and CDR2 (germline): LNHNV, YYDKDF (reference sequence). This CDR3 contains 17 residues. V gave up 0 bases and J gave up 4 bases; unmatched junction bases: 5. CDR3 bases: TGTGCCACCAGCAGAGAAGGAGGGACAGGGGGGTACAATGAGCAGTTCTTC. This gives the protein CATSREGGTGGYNEQFF. The whole variable domain, filled in from reference TRBV15 and TRBJ2-1, reads DAMVIQNPRYQVTQFGKPVTLSCSQTLNHNVMYWYQQKSSQAPKLLFHYYDKDFNNEADTPDNFQSRRPNTSFCFLDIRSPGLGDTAMYLCATSREGGTGGYNEQFFGPGTRLTVL.

The gene calls are TRBV13 and TRBJ1-2; tentatively, D is TRBD1 (5 bases). The CDR3 extends over 14 amino acids. Trimming cost V 4 bases and J 6 bases, with 15 bases left between them. Germline V gene lookup returns CDR1 PRHDT and CDR2 FYEKMQ (reference sequence). CDR3: CASSYRGFENGYTF. In DNA, the CDR3 is TGTGCCAGCAGCTATCGGGGGTTCGAGAATGGCTACACCTTC.

This clone was picked up a small number of times. The genes are TRBV4-3 and TRBJ2-2; 9 bases fit TRBD2. The trim removed 4 bases at V and 7 bases at J, leaving 7 bases unmatched. Looked up from germline, CDR1 is LGHNA and CDR2 is YSLEER. The CDR3 runs to 15 residues. The CDR3 loop is CASSLSGGDGGELFF. The CDR3 nucleotides are TGCGCCAGCAGCCTTAGCGGGGGCGATGGCGGGGAGCTGTTTTTT.

V usage is TRBV5-1 and J usage is TRBJ2-2; TRBD1 matches at 8 bases. The germline V gene has CDR1 SGHRS and CDR2 YFSETQ. The CDR3 sequence is 14 residues long. J was trimmed by 3 bases and V by 4 bases; bases with no gene match: 2. The DNA for the CDR3 is TGCGCCAGCAGCCCACAGGGGGACACCGGGGAGCTGTTTTTT. Translating gives CASSPQGDTGELFF.

This clone showed up just a few times. This rearrangement joins TRBV15 to TRBJ1-4; the D gene is possibly TRBD1 (5 bases). Trimming cost V 3 bases and J 5 bases, with 16 bases left between them. The germline V gene encodes CDR1 LNHNV and CDR2 YYDKDF (reference sequence). The CDR3 spans 16 residues. The CDR3 is CATSRDMGGPNEKLFF. For the CDR3, the DNA is TGTGCCACCAGCAGGGATATGGGGGGTCCAAATGAAAAACTGTTTTTT.

The chain couples TRBV27 to TRBJ1-6, with D unclear. Between the trimmed V and J ends, which lost 2 bases and 12 bases, there was a span of 14 bases. This CDR3 is built from 14 residues. CDR1 and CDR2 from the germline V gene are MNHEY and SMNVEV (reference sequence). The CDR3: CASSLLTHSKPLHF. DNA of the CDR3: TGTGCCAGCAGTTTACTCACGCACTCTAAACCCCTCCACTTT.

This clone appeared once. The chain joins TRBV20-1 to TRBJ1-2; D gene uncertain. The CDR3 is 11 amino acids. With 7 bases removed from V and 4 bases from J, the gap between germline ends came to 10 bases. Germline assignment: CDR1 DFQATT and CDR2 SNEGSKA (reference sequence). The CDR3 coding sequence is TGCAGTGTTCCCAGAAGCTATGGCTACACCTTC. This codes for CSVPRSYGYTF.

The chain carries TRBV27 and TRBJ2-7, with D tentatively TRBD2 (6 bases). The germline CDR1 and CDR2 sequences are MNHEY and SMNVEV (reference sequence). The V end lost 6 bases, the J end lost 2 bases, and 11 bases lay between the germline ends. The CDR3 loop spans 13 amino acids. The CDR3 loop reads CASSPTRTYEQYF. CDR3 DNA sequence: TGTGCCAGCAGCCCGACTAGAACCTACGAGCAGTACTTC.